A selection of T cell receptor beta chains follows, all from one sample in a study of blood T cell repertoires in COVID-19. The protocol was immunoSEQ multiplex PCR, while the TCRdb copy is restricted to in-frame clones and leaves out a portion. The sample holds 140,000 or so clones, about 90% seen once. The specimen sequenced was peripheral blood. The origin of the receptors is a woman in her forties or fifties with acute or convalescent COVID-19. The CDR3 runs from the conserved cysteine through the conserved F or W. The D gene is left open where the match is weak. A row's size may be missing; if present it is once, few, many or a size class.

abundance: few
v_gene: TRBV7-3
j_gene: TRBJ2-5
d_gene: -
CDR3nt: TGTGCCAGCTCCCGGGGGGCCTACCCTTCCAAAGAGACCCAGTACTTC
CDR3aa: CASSRGAYPSKETQYF

abundance: -
v_gene: TRBV7-8
j_gene: TRBJ2-7
d_gene: TRBD2
CDR3nt: TGTGCCAGCAGCCCGGGACTAGCGGGAGTGAACGAGCAGTACTTC
CDR3aa: CASSPGLAGVNEQYF

abundance: -
v_gene: TRBV2
j_gene: TRBJ1-2
d_gene: -
CDR3nt: TGTGCCAGCAGTGAAGTCGGAGCCGGCTACACCTTC
CDR3aa: CASSEVGAGYTF

abundance: -
v_gene: TRBV5-4
j_gene: TRBJ1-1
d_gene: -
CDR3nt: TGTGCCAGCAGCTCGACAGTGAACACTGAAGCTTTCTTT
CDR3aa: CASSSTVNTEAFF

abundance: -
v_gene: TRBV19
j_gene: TRBJ2-1
d_gene: TRBD1
CDR3nt: TGTGCCAGTAGTATCCGTGAACAGGGGAGCGGCAATGAGCAGTTCTTC
CDR3aa: CASSIREQGSGNEQFF

abundance: -
v_gene: TRBV11-2
j_gene: TRBJ1-5
d_gene: -
CDR3nt: TGTGCCAGCAGCTCCCAGGGTCAGCCCCAGCATTTT
CDR3aa: CASSSQGQPQHF

abundance: -
v_gene: TRBV9
j_gene: TRBJ1-4
d_gene: -
CDR3nt: TGTGCCAGCAGCGTAGCTTGGGGCGAAAAACTGTTTTTT
CDR3aa: CASSVAWGEKLFF

abundance: -
v_gene: TRBV6-1
j_gene: TRBJ1-2
d_gene: TRBD1
CDR3nt: TGTGCCAGCAGTGGTGACCGGGACAGTTTAAATTATGGCTACACCTTC
CDR3aa: CASSGDRDSLNYGYTF

abundance: -
v_gene: TRBV5-1
j_gene: TRBJ2-2
d_gene: -
CDR3nt: TGCGCCAGCAGCTTGGAACAGGGGAACACCGGGGAGCTGTTTTTT
CDR3aa: CASSLEQGNTGELFF

abundance: -
v_gene: TRBV6-4
j_gene: TRBJ2-1
d_gene: TRBD2
CDR3nt: TGTGCCAGCAGTCCATCGGGACTAGCGGGAGGGCCCTACAATGAGCAGTTCTTC
CDR3aa: CASSPSGLAGGPYNEQFF

abundance: -
v_gene: TRBV9
j_gene: TRBJ1-2
d_gene: TRBD1
CDR3nt: TGTGCCAGCACAGGGGGCGGGATTGATGGCTACACCTTC
CDR3aa: CASTGGGIDGYTF

abundance: -
v_gene: TRBV5-1
j_gene: TRBJ1-5
d_gene: -
CDR3nt: TGCGCCAGCAGCTTGTTGGGGGGGCTGGACAATCAGCCCCAGCATTTT
CDR3aa: CASSLLGGLDNQPQHF

abundance: -
v_gene: TRBV11-2
j_gene: TRBJ1-3
d_gene: TRBD1
CDR3nt: TGTGCCAGCAGCGGGGACAGGGTACAAAACACCATATATTTT
CDR3aa: CASSGDRVQNTIYF

abundance: -
v_gene: TRBV10-3
j_gene: TRBJ2-1
d_gene: TRBD2
CDR3nt: TGTGCCATCAGGAGCCTAGCGGGAGTCTCCAATGAGCAGTTCTTC
CDR3aa: CAIRSLAGVSNEQFF

abundance: -
v_gene: TRBV2
j_gene: TRBJ1-1
d_gene: TRBD1
CDR3nt: TGTGCCAGCAGGGGACAGGGTTTCTGGGGTGAAGCTTTCTTT
CDR3aa: CASRGQGFWGEAFF

abundance: -
v_gene: TRBV5-1
j_gene: TRBJ1-4
d_gene: -
CDR3nt: TGCGCCAGCAGCTTGGGTAGAGGAAGAACTAATGAAAAACTGTTTTTT
CDR3aa: CASSLGRGRTNEKLFF

abundance: once
v_gene: TRBV19
j_gene: TRBJ2-7
d_gene: -
CDR3nt: TGTGCCAGTAGTAAACAGGTTACGTCCTACGAGCAGTACTTC
CDR3aa: CASSKQVTSYEQYF

abundance: -
v_gene: TRBV5-1
j_gene: TRBJ2-7
d_gene: -
CDR3nt: TGCGCCAGCAGCTTGGAGCCGGGGAAATCCTACGAGCAGTACTTC
CDR3aa: CASSLEPGKSYEQYF

abundance: few
v_gene: TRBV21-1
j_gene: TRBJ1-3
d_gene: -
CDR3nt: TGTGCCAGCAGCAAAGCGCTTTGGGGCAGGGGCTATTCTGCGGGAAACACCATATATTTT
CDR3aa: CASSKALWGRGYSAGNTIYF

abundance: -
v_gene: TRBV3-1/TRBV3-2
j_gene: TRBJ2-2
d_gene: -
CDR3nt: TGTGCCAGCAGCCATTTTAACAGGGCTCCCACCGGGGAGCTGTTTTTT
CDR3aa: CASSHFNRAPTGELFF

abundance: -
v_gene: TRBV11-1
j_gene: TRBJ2-2
d_gene: -
CDR3nt: TGTGCCAGCAGCAGTGGAGGGGCCAACACCGGGGAGCTGTTTTTT
CDR3aa: CASSSGGANTGELFF

abundance: -
v_gene: TRBV14
j_gene: TRBJ1-2
d_gene: TRBD1
CDR3nt: TGTGCCAGCAGCCAAGTTGACGTTAGGTTGGACTTAGGGGGCGCTGATTATGGCTACACCTTC
CDR3aa: CASSQVDVRLDLGGADYGYTF

abundance: -
v_gene: TRBV11-2
j_gene: TRBJ1-1
d_gene: -
CDR3nt: TGTGCCAGCAGCTTTTGGGCTACGGGGAATACTGAAGCTTTCTTT
CDR3aa: CASSFWATGNTEAFF

abundance: -
v_gene: TRBV19
j_gene: TRBJ2-1
d_gene: TRBD1
CDR3nt: TGTGCCAGTACCCAGGGGGATGGCTCCTACAATGAGCAGTTCTTC
CDR3aa: CASTQGDGSYNEQFF

abundance: few
v_gene: TRBV5-1
j_gene: TRBJ1-5
d_gene: TRBD1
CDR3nt: TGCGCCAGCAGCCCTGGGGTAGGGGGCTCTAATCAGCCCCAGCATTTT
CDR3aa: CASSPGVGGSNQPQHF

abundance: once
v_gene: TRBV7-9
j_gene: TRBJ1-2
d_gene: -
CDR3nt: TGTGCCAGCAGCCAGGAGGTCAACTATGGCTACACCTTC
CDR3aa: CASSQEVNYGYTF

abundance: -
v_gene: TRBV6-6
j_gene: TRBJ1-2
d_gene: TRBD1
CDR3nt: TGTGCCAGCAGCGGACAGGGGTATGGCTACACCTTC
CDR3aa: CASSGQGYGYTF

abundance: -
v_gene: TRBV18
j_gene: TRBJ1-1
d_gene: -
CDR3nt: TGTGCCAGCTTCACGGGGGGGAACACTGAAGCTTTCTTT
CDR3aa: CASFTGGNTEAFF

abundance: -
v_gene: TRBV27
j_gene: TRBJ1-2
d_gene: -
CDR3nt: TGTGCCAGCAGTCAACAGGGAGACTATGGCTACACCTTC
CDR3aa: CASSQQGDYGYTF

abundance: -
v_gene: TRBV19
j_gene: TRBJ2-7
d_gene: TRBD1
CDR3nt: TGTGCCAGTAGTATTTCCGGGACAGGGGTCTTGTACGAGCAGTACTTC
CDR3aa: CASSISGTGVLYEQYF

abundance: -
v_gene: TRBV28
j_gene: TRBJ2-1
d_gene: -
CDR3nt: TGTGCCAGCAGTTTACAGAGGACAGTGTACAATGAGCAGTTCTTC
CDR3aa: CASSLQRTVYNEQFF

abundance: -
v_gene: TRBV7-3
j_gene: TRBJ2-5
d_gene: TRBD2
CDR3nt: TGTGCCAGCAGCCTCTACCCCGCGGGCGGGAGTGGTGAGACCCAGTACTTC
CDR3aa: CASSLYPAGGSGETQYF